These 6 T cell receptor beta chains share one sample of origin, sequenced in a study of T cell changes during pregnancy in multiple sclerosis. The assay was immunoSEQ multiplex PCR, and TCRdb's table has in-frame clones only and misses some. This sample carries about 44,000 clones, roughly 89% of them seen once, and the ten largest clones take roughly 0.7%. The sample here was CD4+ T cells from peripheral blood mononuclear cells, taken in the first trimester of pregnancy. The receptors shown here come from a female donor with multiple sclerosis, enrolled in a pregnancy study.

The V and J genes are TRBV18 and TRBJ1-5; weak D call: TRBD1 (6 bases). V lost 2 bases and J lost 5, with 19 bases in between. The CDR3 loop spans 17 amino acids. Germline lookup yields CDR1 KGHSH and CDR2 LQKENI. The CDR3 region is CASSPLAWTEHYQPQHF. In DNA, the CDR3 is TGTGCCAGCTCACCATTGGCTTGGACAGAGCATTATCAGCCCCAGCATTTT. The full variable domain, its missing parts supplied by reference TRBV18 and TRBJ1-5, is NAGVMQNPRHLVRRRGQEARLRCSPMKGHSHVYWYRQLPEEGLKFMVYLQKENIIDESGMPKERFSAEFPKEGPSILRIQQVVRGDSAAYFCASSPLAWTEHYQPQHFGDGTRLSIL.

V gene TRBV27 combines with J gene TRBJ2-3; tentatively, D is TRBD2 (6 bases). From germline, CDR1 is MNHEY and CDR2 SMNVEV (reference sequence). Trimming removed 7 bases from V and 0 bases from J, with 14 bases in between. The CDR3 loop spans 15 amino acids. DNA for the CDR3: TGTGCCAGCACTGAACTAGCAGCTAGCACAGATACGCAGTATTTT. This codes for CASTELAASTDTQYF.

The chain employs TRBV19 and TRBJ2-7; 8 bases line up with TRBD2. Germline values: CDR1 LNHDA, CDR2 SQIVND (reference sequence). The junction had 5 bases not matched to a gene; V was cut back by 1 base and J by 3 bases. The CDR3 consists of 15 residues. In DNA form, the CDR3 reads TGTGCCAGTAGTATAGGCGGGAGGCTGGGCTACGAGCAGTACTTC. Protein product: CASSIGGRLGYEQYF.

The CDR3 DNA reads TGTGCCAGCAGCTTACGGGGAAACTCTGGAAACACCATATATTTT. It specifies CASSLRGNSGNTIYF. This sequence joins TRBV9 and TRBJ1-3; D is uncertain. Germline CDR1 SGDLS, CDR2 YYNGEE. The V and J ends lost 4 bases and 0 bases respectively, with 11 bases between them. This CDR3 is 15 amino acids long.

The chain uses TRBV2 and TRBJ2-7, with D unresolved. Trimming shortened V by 4 bases and J by 7 bases, and 14 bases separated the two germline ends. The CDR3 totals 13 residues. The V gene's germline CDR1 is SNHLY and CDR2 FYNNEI. The CDR3 spells CASSGAVIGEQYF. The CDR3 DNA reads as TGTGCCAGCAGTGGGGCCGTAATTGGGGAGCAGTACTTC.

V gene TRBV7-2 combines with J gene TRBJ1-5, with TRBD1 matching 11 bases. The CDR3 totals 13 residues. Trimming at V came to 5 bases and at J to 9 bases, leaving 3 bases not matched to a gene. CDR1 is SGHTA and CDR2 is FQGNSA in the germline V gene. CDR3 sequence reads: CASSPGTGGPQHF. The CDR3 DNA sequence: TGTGCCAGCAGCCCCGGGACAGGGGGGCCCCAGCATTTT.